Below, 30 T cell receptor beta chains from the same sample are listed, as sequenced in a study of blood T cell repertoires in COVID-19. Clones were sequenced by immunoSEQ multiplex PCR, and TCRdb holds only the in-frame ones, with some missing. Of fewer than 150,000 clones detected, approximately 87% appear once; the ten largest clones hold 4.3%. The material sequenced was peripheral blood. These receptors came from a woman aged 40 to 50 with acute or convalescent COVID-19.

The V gene is TRBV5-1, the J gene TRBJ1-1; D is perhaps TRBD1 (6 bases). The CDR3 length is 12 residues. Trimming stripped 1 base from V and 5 bases from J, with 6 bases between. Germline CDR1 SGHRS, CDR2 YFSETQ. CDR3 DNA sequence: TGCGCCAGCAGCTTGAGGGGGACTGAAGCTTTCTTT. Translation gives CASSLRGTEAFF.

This chain links TRBV9 with TRBJ2-5, with 7 bases matching TRBD1. The trim removed 4 bases at V and 4 bases at J, leaving 10 bases unmatched. The CDR3 extends over 15 amino acids. Germline V lookup: CDR1 SGDLS, CDR2 YYNGEE. This chain's CDR3 is CASSRIGQVGETQYF. CDR3 in DNA: TGTGCCAGCAGCAGAATCGGACAGGTGGGAGAGACCCAGTACTTC.

The chain carries TRBV24-1 and TRBJ2-7, with 10 bases lining up with TRBD2. The CDR3 totals 13 residues. V lost 5 bases to trimming and J lost 7 bases; unmatched junction nucleotides: 4. Germline V CDR1 and CDR2: KGHDR, SFDVKD. CDR3 sequence (DNA): TGTGCCACCAGTGCTAGCGGGGGTTATGAGCAGTACTTC. The encoded protein is CATSASGGYEQYF.

The rearrangement links TRBV10-3 to TRBJ2-2, with TRBD2 matching 8 bases. Germline V lookup: CDR1 ENHRY, CDR2 SYGVKD. This CDR3 has 13 residues. The junction had 12 bases not matched to a gene; V was cut back by 11 bases and J by 10 bases. The CDR3 sequence: CAHGGSGVEELFF. DNA of the CDR3: TGTGCCCACGGAGGTAGCGGGGTCGAGGAGCTGTTTTTT.

The chain is built from TRBV6-5 and TRBJ1-4; TRBD1 aligns across 9 bases. This CDR3 has 15 residues. V shed 5 bases, J shed 7 bases, and the junction held 8 bases outside the gene matches. Germline CDR1 MNHEY, CDR2 SVGAGI. CDR3 residues: CASSPGQGRGEKLFF. The CDR3 region has the DNA TGTGCCAGCAGTCCAGGACAGGGGAGAGGTGAAAAACTGTTTTTT.

V usage is TRBV4-3 and J usage is TRBJ2-7; TRBD2 aligns across 7 bases. V trimming: 1 base; J trimming: 1 base; junction bases outside the gene matches: 4. This CDR3 comprises 15 residues. In germline, CDR1 is LGHNA, CDR2 YSLEER. This CDR3 reads CASSQGWDYSYEQYF. The CDR3 DNA sequence: TGCGCCAGCAGCCAAGGATGGGACTATTCCTACGAGCAGTACTTC.

This chain uses TRBV7-2 with TRBJ1-2, with D possibly matching TRBD1 (5 bases). The CDR3 sequence is 15 residues long. Looked up from germline, CDR1 is SGHTA and CDR2 is FQGNSA. Trimming pared 2 bases from V and 7 bases from J, leaving 17 bases between. The DNA of the CDR3 is TGTGCCAGCAGCTTATATTTGGGCAGGGACTCTGGCTACACCTTC. This sequence encodes CASSLYLGRDSGYTF.

The chain couples TRBV7-2 to TRBJ2-7, with 11 bases lining up with TRBD1. The V gene end was trimmed by 5 bases and the J gene end by 3 bases; junction bases not matched to a gene: 6. Germline lookup yields CDR1 SGHTA and CDR2 FQGNSA. The CDR3 runs to 15 residues. CDR3 in amino acids: CASSAGTGGIYEQYF. In DNA, the CDR3 is TGTGCCAGCAGCGCCGGGACAGGGGGAATCTACGAGCAGTACTTC.

The genes are TRBV7-2 and TRBJ1-2; D is possibly TRBD1 (6 bases). The CDR3 runs 12 residues. Germline-derived CDR1 and CDR2 are SGHTA and FQGNSA. Trimming took 6 bases from V and 7 from J, leaving 12 bases between them. The CDR3 here is CASRGAGAGYTF. CDR3 in DNA: TGTGCCAGCAGAGGAGCAGGGGCTGGCTACACCTTC.

This clone was observed a handful of times. The gene calls are TRBV5-1 and TRBJ1-2, with D possibly TRBD1 on 6 matching bases. Trimming pared 4 bases from V and 2 bases from J, leaving 12 bases between. The CDR3 has 14 amino acids. Germline V gene lookup returns CDR1 SGHRS and CDR2 YFSETQ. Here the CDR3 DNA reads TGCGCCAGCAGCCCTACGGACAGAAACTATGGCTACACCTTC. Its protein product is CASSPTDRNYGYTF.

The rearrangement joins TRBV6-2 or TRBV6-3 to TRBJ1-1, with unresolved D. Germline CDR1 is MNHEY and CDR2 is SVGEGT. The CDR3 length is 13 residues. V lost 6 bases and J lost 3, with 11 bases in between. The CDR3 loop reads CASSRPADTEAFF. CDR3 coding DNA: TGTGCCAGCAGCCGGCCGGCGGACACTGAAGCTTTCTTT.

The rearrangement uses TRBV5-1 and TRBJ2-5, with D possibly being TRBD1 (5 bases). The V end lost 4 bases, the J end lost 2 bases, and 18 bases lay between the germline ends. The germline CDR1 and CDR2 sequences are SGHRS and YFSETQ. CDR3 size: 16 residues. In DNA form, the CDR3 reads TGCGCCAGCAGCCTGGGGCCGACCCGACAGCAAGAGACCCAGTACTTC. It is translated as CASSLGPTRQQETQYF.

This clone has a handful of counts. V gene TRBV7-3 combines with J gene TRBJ2-7; tentatively, D is TRBD2 (5 bases). Trimming shortened V by 2 bases and J by 4 bases, and 18 bases separated the two germline ends. Per germline, CDR1 SGHTA and CDR2 FQGTGA. This CDR3 region has 16 residues. The CDR3 bases are TGTGCCAGCAGCTTATACCCCTCGGACTTAGGATACGAGCAGTACTTC. The encoded protein is CASSLYPSDLGYEQYF.

This clone came up once. The V call is TRBV12-3 or TRBV12-4, the J call TRBJ2-2; D might be TRBD2 (6 bases). The CDR3 loop spans 12 amino acids. The ends were cut back, 8 bases at V and 5 bases at J, with 9 bases in the middle. CDR3 bases: TGTGCCAGCGGGACTTGGACCGGGGAGCTGTTTTTT. Encoded protein: CASGTWTGELFF.

The V gene is TRBV30, the J gene TRBJ1-3; D is uncertain. The CDR3 runs to 11 residues. V dropped 2 bases and J dropped 7 bases, with 6 bases sitting between them. CDR1 GTSNPN and CDR2 SVGIG come from the germline V gene (reference sequence). The CDR3 DNA reads TGTGCCTGGAGTATGCGTAACACCATATATTTT. Amino acids: CAWSMRNTIYF. Full variable domain (remainder filled in from reference TRBV30 and TRBJ1-3): SQTIHQWPATLVQPVGSPLSLECTVEGTSNPNLYWYRQAAGRGLQLLFYSVGIGQISSEVPQNLSASRPQDRQFILSSKKLLLSDSGFYLCAWSMRNTIYFGEGSWLTVV.

The rearrangement uses TRBV7-9 and TRBJ1-2; no firm D call. Germline V gene data show CDR1 as SEHNR and CDR2 as FQNEAQ (reference sequence). The CDR3 sequence is 13 residues long. V was clipped by 2 bases and J by 8 bases, with 12 bases between them. CDR3 in DNA: TGTGCCAGCAGCTTATCTCACTTGATCGGCTACACCTTC. This translates into CASSLSHLIGYTF.

This clone was recorded only once. The CDR3 loop is CASMTGTGVGEQYF. The CDR3, as DNA: TGTGCCAGTATGACCGGGACAGGGGTCGGCGAGCAGTACTTC. This sequence joins TRBV19 and TRBJ2-7, with TRBD1 identical over 10 bases. This CDR3 comprises 14 residues. Germline CDR1 and CDR2: LNHDA and SQIVND (reference sequence). The ends lost 7 bases at V and 6 bases at J; junction bases unmatched: 9. The whole variable domain, filled in from reference TRBV19 and TRBJ2-7, reads DGGITQSPKYLFRKEGQNVTLSCEQNLNHDAMYWYRQDPGQGLRLIYYSQIVNDFQKGDIAEGYSVSREKKESFPLTVTSAQKNPTAFYLCASMTGTGVGEQYFGPGTRLTVT.

This clone was seen once. This chain joins TRBV28 and TRBJ1-5, with D possibly being TRBD1 (5 bases). Germline V gives CDR1 MDHEN, CDR2 SYDVKM. The V end lost 3 bases, the J end lost 4 bases, and 10 bases lay between the germline ends. The CDR3 length is 14 residues. CDR3 protein: CASSFWGGNQPQHF. The CDR3 bases are TGTGCCAGCAGTTTCTGGGGGGGAAATCAGCCCCAGCATTTT.

The chain links TRBV2 to TRBJ1-1; 8 positions match TRBD1. Trimming at V came to 6 bases and at J to 10 bases, leaving 7 bases not matched to a gene. The CDR3 extends over 12 amino acids. The germline gives CDR1 SNHLY, CDR2 FYNNEI. CDR3 sequence reads: CASREDRVSAFF. CDR3 nucleotides: TGTGCCAGCAGAGAGGACAGGGTTTCAGCTTTCTTT.

This chain joins TRBV28 and TRBJ1-2, with D possibly being TRBD1 (6 bases). The CDR3 contains 15 residues. The V gene lost 2 bases and the J gene lost 4 bases, with 14 bases spanning the gap. The germline V gene has CDR1 MDHEN and CDR2 SYDVKM. As DNA, the CDR3 is TGTGCCAGCAGTTTAGGGGGGGCGCGTAGCTATGGCTACACCTTC. Translation: CASSLGGARSYGYTF.

The chain couples TRBV19 to TRBJ1-1; 8 bases are a match to TRBD1. The CDR3 loop spans 13 amino acids. The V gene end was trimmed by 4 bases and the J gene end by 5 bases; junction bases not matched to a gene: 3. Per germline, CDR1 LNHDA and CDR2 SQIVND (reference sequence). The CDR3 nucleotides are TGTGCCAGTAGTAGGACAGGGCCGACTGAAGCTTTCTTT. Amino acid sequence: CASSRTGPTEAFF.

The rearrangement links TRBV21-1 to TRBJ1-4; the table's D call, TRBD1, was not checked against the DNA. TRBV21-1 represents a pseudogene. The CDR3 is 15 amino acids. CDR3 region: CASKWDRGIGEKLFF. CDR3 coding DNA: TGTGCCAGCAAGTGGGACAGGGGGATTGGTGAAAAACTGTTTTTT.

The chain recombines TRBV4-3 with TRBJ2-3; 10 bases agree with TRBD2. There are 18 residues in the CDR3. Germline-derived CDR1 and CDR2 are LGHNA and YSLEER. The ends lost 0 bases at V and 0 bases at J; junction bases unmatched: 6. Here the CDR3 reads CASSQDLAGGHSTDTQYF. In nucleotides, the CDR3 is TGCGCCAGCAGCCAAGATTTAGCGGGGGGTCATAGCACAGATACGCAGTATTTT.

This chain joins TRBV5-1 and TRBJ2-1, with 10 nucleotides matching TRBD2. Per germline, CDR1 SGHRS and CDR2 YFSETQ. The ends lost 0 bases at V and 7 bases at J; junction bases unmatched: 16. This CDR3 has 19 residues. CDR3 bases: TGCGCCAGCAGCTTGGTTTCGAGCGGGGGGGCCTTTTTAACGAATGAGCAGTTCTTC. It codes for CASSLVSSGGAFLTNEQFF.

The chain carries TRBV19 and TRBJ1-1; D is ambiguous. V lost 6 bases and J 5 bases, leaving 10 bases between the germline ends. CDR1 and CDR2 (germline): LNHDA, SQIVND (reference sequence). The CDR3 covers 12 residues. The CDR3 region has the DNA TGTGCCAGTAGGGGCGCAAATACTGAAGCTTTCTTT. Protein: CASRGANTEAFF. Looking up the rest from reference TRBV19 and TRBJ1-1 gives the full variable domain: DGGITQSPKYLFRKEGQNVTLSCEQNLNHDAMYWYRQDPGQGLRLIYYSQIVNDFQKGDIAEGYSVSREKKESFPLTVTSAQKNPTAFYLCASRGANTEAFFGQGTRLTVV.

CDR3 sequence: CASSPSGVMNTEAFF. In DNA, the CDR3 is TGTGCCAGCTCACCTAGCGGGGTGATGAACACTGAAGCTTTCTTT. The rearrangement links TRBV18 to TRBJ1-1, with D unresolved. V was shortened by 3 bases and J by 0 bases, with 11 bases between the two germline ends. The CDR3 contains 15 residues. The V gene's germline CDR1 is KGHSH and CDR2 LQKENI.

The V and J genes are TRBV19 and TRBJ2-5; D not certain. The length of the CDR3 is 10 residues. Germline values: CDR1 LNHDA, CDR2 SQIVND (reference sequence). V was clipped by 7 bases and J by 14 bases, with 14 bases between them. The CDR3 DNA follows: TGTGCCAGTACTCCGAAATCAGGCTACTTC. It yields the protein CASTPKSGYF.

This chain connects TRBV18 to TRBJ1-3; tentatively, D is TRBD1 (6 bases). Germline CDR1 and CDR2: KGHSH and LQKENI. The CDR3 extends over 18 amino acids. V was trimmed by 2 bases and J by 3 bases, leaving 20 bases between them. DNA of the CDR3: TGTGCCAGCTCACCAAGTAAGAACAGGGCGGTATATGGAAACACCATATATTTT. It translates to CASSPSKNRAVYGNTIYF.

The chain is built from TRBV7-2 and TRBJ2-5; TRBD2 matches at 7 bases. This CDR3 contains 13 residues. The germline CDR1 and CDR2 sequences are SGHTA and FQGNSA. The V segment lost 10 bases and the J segment 8 bases; nucleotides outside the gene matches: 13. Here the CDR3 reads CATDSLSGITQYF. The CDR3 DNA follows: TGTGCCACTGACTCCCTAAGCGGGATAACCCAGTACTTC. Combining the CDR3 with reference TRBV7-2 and TRBJ2-5 gives the whole variable domain GAGVSQSPSNKVTEKGKDVELRCDPISGHTALYWYRQSLGQGLEFLIYFQGNSAPDKSGLPSDRFSAERTGGSVSTLTIQRTQQEDSAVYLCATDSLSGITQYFGPGTRLLVL.

This chain links TRBV9 with TRBJ2-3; 14 bases are a match to TRBD2. Germline trimming cut 0 bases from V and 2 bases from J; bases unmatched to any gene: 8. The CDR3 runs 19 residues. Per the germline V gene, CDR1 is SGDLS and CDR2 is YYNGEE. CDR3 sequence (DNA): TGTGCCAGCAGCGTAGAAGTGACTAGCGGGAGGGCCCCCACAGATACGCAGTATTTT. As protein: CASSVEVTSGRAPTDTQYF. Full variable domain (missing parts from reference TRBV9 and TRBJ2-3): DSGVTQTPKHLITATGQRVTLRCSPRSGDLSVYWYQQSLDQGLQFLIQYYNGEERAKGNILERFSAQQFPDLHSELNLSSLELGDSALYFCASSVEVTSGRAPTDTQYFGPGTRLTVL.